This T cell receptor beta chain was documented in a study of T cells in Graves' hyperthyroidism and ophthalmopathy. RNA transcripts were the template for amplifying TCR beta CDR3 regions. Initially, a first-round RT-PCR of the TCR CDR3 employed the HTBI primer set. Using its own MiXCR run on the multiplex PCR reads, TCRdb lists one record per CDR3 protein. The repertoire has 300,000 to 400,000 distinct CDR3 sequences, over 11% of them found once; the top ten carry just under 25%. The CDR3 is made up of 18 amino acids. The V end lost 3 bases, the J end lost 3 bases, and 25 bases lay between the germline ends. Per germline, CDR1 DFQATT and CDR2 SNEGSKA (reference sequence). The study's findings and limits: Most clonotypes that expanded in the thyroid above 0.001 also showed up in blood.

Patients aged 18 to 65 had newly diagnosed hyperthyroidism lasting under 2 months. Criteria for exclusion of patients were uncontrolled infection, other autoimmune disease, pregnancy or lactation. Cells are PBMCs isolated from about 10 ml of fresh blood. This clonotype was observed many times. What it recognizes is unknown. This sequence joins TRBV20-1 and TRBJ2-3, with a tentative D call TRBD2 (9 bases). The specimen was blood. This TCR was sampled from a woman between 25 and 40 years old with Graves' hyperthyroidism. The CDR3 DNA follows: TGCAGTGCTAGTGGGACAGGCATCGGACTAGCGATAACAGATACGCAGTATTTT. It translates to CSASGTGIGLAITDTQYF.